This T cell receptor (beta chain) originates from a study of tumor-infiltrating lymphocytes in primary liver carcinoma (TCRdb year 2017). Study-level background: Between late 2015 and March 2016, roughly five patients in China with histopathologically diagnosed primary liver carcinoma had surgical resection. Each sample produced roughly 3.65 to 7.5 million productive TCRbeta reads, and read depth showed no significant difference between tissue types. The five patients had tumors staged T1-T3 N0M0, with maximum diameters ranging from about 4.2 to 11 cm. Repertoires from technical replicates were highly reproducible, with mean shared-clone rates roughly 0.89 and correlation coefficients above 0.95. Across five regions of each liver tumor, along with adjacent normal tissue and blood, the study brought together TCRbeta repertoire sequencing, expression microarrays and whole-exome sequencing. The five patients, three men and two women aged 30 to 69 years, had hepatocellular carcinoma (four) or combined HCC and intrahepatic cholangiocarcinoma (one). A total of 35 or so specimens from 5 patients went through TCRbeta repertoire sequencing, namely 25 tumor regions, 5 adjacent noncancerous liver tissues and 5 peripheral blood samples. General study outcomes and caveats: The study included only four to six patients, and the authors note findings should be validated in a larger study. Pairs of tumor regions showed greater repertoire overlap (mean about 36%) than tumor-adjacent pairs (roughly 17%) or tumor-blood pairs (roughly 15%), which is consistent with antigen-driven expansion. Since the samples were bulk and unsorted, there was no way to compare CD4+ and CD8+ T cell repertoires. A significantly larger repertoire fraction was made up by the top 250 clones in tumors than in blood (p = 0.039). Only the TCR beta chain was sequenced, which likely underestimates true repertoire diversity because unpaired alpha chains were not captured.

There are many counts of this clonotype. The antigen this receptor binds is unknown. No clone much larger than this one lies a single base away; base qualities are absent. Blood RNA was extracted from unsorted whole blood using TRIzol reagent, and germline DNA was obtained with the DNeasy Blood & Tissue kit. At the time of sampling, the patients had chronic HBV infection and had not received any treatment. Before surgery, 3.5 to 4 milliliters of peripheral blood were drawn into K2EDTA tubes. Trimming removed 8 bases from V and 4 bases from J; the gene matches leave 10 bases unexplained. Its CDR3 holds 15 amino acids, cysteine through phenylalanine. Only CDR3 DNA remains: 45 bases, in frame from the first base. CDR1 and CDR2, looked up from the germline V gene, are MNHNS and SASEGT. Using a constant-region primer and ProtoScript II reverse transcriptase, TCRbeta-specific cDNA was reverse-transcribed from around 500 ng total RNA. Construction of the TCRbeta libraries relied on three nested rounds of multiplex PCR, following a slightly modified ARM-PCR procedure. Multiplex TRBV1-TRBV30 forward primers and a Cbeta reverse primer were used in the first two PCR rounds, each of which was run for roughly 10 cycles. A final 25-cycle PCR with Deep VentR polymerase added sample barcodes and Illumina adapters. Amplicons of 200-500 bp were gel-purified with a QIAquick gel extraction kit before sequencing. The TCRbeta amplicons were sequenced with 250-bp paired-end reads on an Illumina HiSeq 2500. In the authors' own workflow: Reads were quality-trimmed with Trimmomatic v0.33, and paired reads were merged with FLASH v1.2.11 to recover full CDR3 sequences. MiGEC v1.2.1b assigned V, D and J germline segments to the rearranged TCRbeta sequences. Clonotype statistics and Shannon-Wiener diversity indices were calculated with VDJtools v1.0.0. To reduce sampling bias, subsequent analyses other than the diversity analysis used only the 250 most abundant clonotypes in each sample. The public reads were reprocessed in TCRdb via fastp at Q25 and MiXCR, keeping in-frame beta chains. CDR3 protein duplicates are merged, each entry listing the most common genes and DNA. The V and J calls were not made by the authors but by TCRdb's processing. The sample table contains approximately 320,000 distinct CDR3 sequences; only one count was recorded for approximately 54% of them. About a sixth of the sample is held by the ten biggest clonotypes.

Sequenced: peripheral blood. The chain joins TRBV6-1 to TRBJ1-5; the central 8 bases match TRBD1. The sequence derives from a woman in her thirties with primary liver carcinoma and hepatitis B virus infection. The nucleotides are TGTGCCAGCTCTCTCGCCGACAGGGGAAATCAGCCCCAGCATTTT. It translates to CASSLADRGNQPQHF.